The T cell receptor (beta chain) described here comes from a study of blood T cell repertoires in COVID-19. Study as a whole: Italy, Spain and the United States were the sources of the convalescent and acute COVID-19 samples.

With 2 bases removed from V and 0 bases from J, the gap between germline ends came to 17 bases. The germline gives CDR1 LNHDA, CDR2 SQIVND (reference sequence). The CDR3 has 18 amino acids. In the authors' workflow: Quantification of nucleated cells was approximated via reference gene primer amplification. The assay was immunoSEQ multiplex PCR, and TCRdb's table has in-frame clones only and misses some. The V and J calls and clone size are taken from that table; D and trimming were inferred from the DNA. The table includes 200,000 to 300,000 clones, roughly nine tenths detected once. The rearrangement links TRBV19 to TRBJ1-3; D remains ambiguous. Sample: peripheral blood. The receptor's source is a man aged 40-49 years who had recovered from COVID-19. The CDR3 here is CASSIRGVGSDSGNTIYF. The DNA of the CDR3 is TGTGCCAGTAGTATACGAGGAGTTGGATCCGACTCTGGAAACACCATATATTTT.